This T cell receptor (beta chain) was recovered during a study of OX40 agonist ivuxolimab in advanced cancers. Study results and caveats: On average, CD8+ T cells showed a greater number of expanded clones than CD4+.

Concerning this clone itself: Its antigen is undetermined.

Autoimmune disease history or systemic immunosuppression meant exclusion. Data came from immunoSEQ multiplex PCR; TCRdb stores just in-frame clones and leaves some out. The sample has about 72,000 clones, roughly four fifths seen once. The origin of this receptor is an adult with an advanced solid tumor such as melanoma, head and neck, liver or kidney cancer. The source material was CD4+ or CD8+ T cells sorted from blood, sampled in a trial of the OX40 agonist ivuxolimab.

The CDR3 sequence is CASSPYGSGTDTQYF. Written as DNA, the CDR3 is TGTGCCAGCTCACCATACGGATCGGGCACAGATACGCAGTATTTT. The V call is TRBV18, the J call TRBJ2-3; no clear D gene. The V and J ends lost 2 bases and 1 base respectively, with 10 bases between them. Germline CDR1 and CDR2: KGHSH and LQKENI. The CDR3 runs 15 residues. The complete variable domain, with remaining parts taken from reference TRBV18 and TRBJ2-3, reads NAGVMQNPRHLVRRRGQEARLRCSPMKGHSHVYWYRQLPEEGLKFMVYLQKENIIDESGMPKERFSAEFPKEGPSILRIQQVVRGDSAAYFCASSPYGSGTDTQYFGPGTRLTVL.